This T cell receptor beta chain came from a study of blood T cell repertoires in COVID-19. This CDR3 contains 16 residues. Germline V lookup: CDR1 LGHNT, CDR2 FRNRAP. Trimming removed 0 bases from V and 5 bases from J; junction bases left unmatched: 8. Which cohort a participant joined came from the clinical history participants gave. Assay: immunoSEQ multiplex PCR; the TCRdb copy retains only in-frame clones and omits some. The sample includes around 200,000 clones, about nine tenths of them seen just once. Sample: PBMCs or T cells enriched from blood (not recorded which). The rearrangement links TRBV12-5 to TRBJ2-7, with 9 nucleotides matching TRBD2. This TCR was recovered from a man between 18 and 29 years old with acute COVID-19. CDR3 in DNA: TGTGCTAGTGGTTTGGTAGTCGCGGGAGGGCCTCACGAGCAGTACTTC. This gives the protein CASGLVVAGGPHEQYF.